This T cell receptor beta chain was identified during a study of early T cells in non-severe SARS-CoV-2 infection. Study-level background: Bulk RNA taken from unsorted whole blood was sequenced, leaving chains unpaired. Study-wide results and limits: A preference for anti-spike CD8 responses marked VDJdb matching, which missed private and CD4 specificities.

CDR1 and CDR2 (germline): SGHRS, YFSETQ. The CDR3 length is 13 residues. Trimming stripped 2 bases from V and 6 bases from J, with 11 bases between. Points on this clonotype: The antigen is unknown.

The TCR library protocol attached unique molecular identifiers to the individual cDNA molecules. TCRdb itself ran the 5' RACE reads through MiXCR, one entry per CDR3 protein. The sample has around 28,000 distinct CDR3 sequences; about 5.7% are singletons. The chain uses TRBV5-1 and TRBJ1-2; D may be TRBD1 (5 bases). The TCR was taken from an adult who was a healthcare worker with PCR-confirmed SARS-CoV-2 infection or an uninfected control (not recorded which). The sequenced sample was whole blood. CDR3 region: CASSFRAGNGYTF. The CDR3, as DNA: TGCGCCAGCAGCTTCAGGGCAGGGAATGGCTACACCTTC.